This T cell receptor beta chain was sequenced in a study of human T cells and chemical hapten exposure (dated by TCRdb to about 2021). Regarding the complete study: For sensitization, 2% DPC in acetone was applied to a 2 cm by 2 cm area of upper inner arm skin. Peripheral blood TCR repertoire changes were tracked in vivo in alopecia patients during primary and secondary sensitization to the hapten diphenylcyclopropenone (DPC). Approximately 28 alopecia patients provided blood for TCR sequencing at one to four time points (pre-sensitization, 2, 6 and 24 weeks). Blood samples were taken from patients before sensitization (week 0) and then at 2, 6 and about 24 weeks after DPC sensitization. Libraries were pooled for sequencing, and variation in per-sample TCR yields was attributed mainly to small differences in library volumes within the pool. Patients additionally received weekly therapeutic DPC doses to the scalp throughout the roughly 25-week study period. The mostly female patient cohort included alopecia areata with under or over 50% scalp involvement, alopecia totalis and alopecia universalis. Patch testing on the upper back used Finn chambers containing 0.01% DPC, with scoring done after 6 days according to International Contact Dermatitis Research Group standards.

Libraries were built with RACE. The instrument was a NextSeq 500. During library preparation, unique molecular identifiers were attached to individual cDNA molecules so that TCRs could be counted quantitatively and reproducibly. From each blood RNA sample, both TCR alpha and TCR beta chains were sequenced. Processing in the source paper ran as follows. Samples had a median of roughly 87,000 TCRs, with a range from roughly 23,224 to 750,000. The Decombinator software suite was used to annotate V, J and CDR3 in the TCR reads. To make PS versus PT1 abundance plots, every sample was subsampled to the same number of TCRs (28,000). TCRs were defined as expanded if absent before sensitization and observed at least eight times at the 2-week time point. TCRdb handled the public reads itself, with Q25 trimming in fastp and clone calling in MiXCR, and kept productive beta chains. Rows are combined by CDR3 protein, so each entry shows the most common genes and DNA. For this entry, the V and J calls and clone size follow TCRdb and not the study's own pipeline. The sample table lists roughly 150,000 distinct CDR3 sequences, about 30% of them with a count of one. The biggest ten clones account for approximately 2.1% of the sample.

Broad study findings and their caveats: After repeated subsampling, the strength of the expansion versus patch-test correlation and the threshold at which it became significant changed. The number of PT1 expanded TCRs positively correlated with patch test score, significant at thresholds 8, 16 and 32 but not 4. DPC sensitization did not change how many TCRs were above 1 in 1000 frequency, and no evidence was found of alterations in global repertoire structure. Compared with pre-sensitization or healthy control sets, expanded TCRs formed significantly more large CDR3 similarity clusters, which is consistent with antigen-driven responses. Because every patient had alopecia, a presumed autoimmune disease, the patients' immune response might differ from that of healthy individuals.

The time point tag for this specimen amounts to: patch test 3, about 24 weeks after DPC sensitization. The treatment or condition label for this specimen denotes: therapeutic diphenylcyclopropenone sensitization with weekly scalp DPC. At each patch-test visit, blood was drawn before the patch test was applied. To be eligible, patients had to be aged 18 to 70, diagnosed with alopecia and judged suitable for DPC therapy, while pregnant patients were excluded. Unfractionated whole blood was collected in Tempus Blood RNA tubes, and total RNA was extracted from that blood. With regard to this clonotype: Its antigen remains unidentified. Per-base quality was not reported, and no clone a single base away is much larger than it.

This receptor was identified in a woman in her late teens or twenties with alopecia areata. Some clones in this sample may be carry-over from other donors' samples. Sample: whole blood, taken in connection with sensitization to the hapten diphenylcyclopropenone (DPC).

The CDR3 corresponds to CASRPSRGNEAFF. The bases read TGTGCCAGCAGACCCTCCAGGGGTAATGAAGCTTTCTTT. The sequence joins TRBV12-3 or TRBV12-4 to TRBJ1-1; the D region possibly corresponds to TRBD1 (6 bases align). V and J lose 6 bases and 7 bases, and a span of 15 bases separates them. Including cysteine and phenylalanine, the CDR3 has 13 amino acids. The CDR3 DNA has 39 bases and is translated from base 1.